This paragraph reports one T cell receptor (beta chain). Each subset's genomic DNA was shared equally among a number of immunoSEQ plates. The assay was immunoSEQ multiplex PCR, and TCRdb's table has in-frame clones only and misses some. The table records just over 2,000,000 clones, roughly 94% of them present only once. This entry comes from a study of shared clonotypes between healthy human individuals. About the research overall: Per donor, three plates held CD4 naive cells, three held CD4 memory, two held CD8 naive and one held CD8 memory.

Sequences were obtained from naive CD4+ T cells sorted from blood. The subset here: CD45RA+ positively selected. The TCR sequence derives from a man between 18 and 35 years old in good health.

The CDR3 here is CASSETGGHSNQPQHF. For the CDR3, the DNA is TGTGCCAGTAGTGAGACAGGGGGCCATAGCAATCAGCCCCAGCATTTT. The rearrangement uses TRBV19 and TRBJ1-5; 10 bases align to TRBD1. The CDR3 length is 16 residues. Germline CDR1 reads LNHDA; CDR2 reads SQIVND (reference sequence). The trim removed 5 bases at V and 0 bases at J, leaving 4 bases unmatched.